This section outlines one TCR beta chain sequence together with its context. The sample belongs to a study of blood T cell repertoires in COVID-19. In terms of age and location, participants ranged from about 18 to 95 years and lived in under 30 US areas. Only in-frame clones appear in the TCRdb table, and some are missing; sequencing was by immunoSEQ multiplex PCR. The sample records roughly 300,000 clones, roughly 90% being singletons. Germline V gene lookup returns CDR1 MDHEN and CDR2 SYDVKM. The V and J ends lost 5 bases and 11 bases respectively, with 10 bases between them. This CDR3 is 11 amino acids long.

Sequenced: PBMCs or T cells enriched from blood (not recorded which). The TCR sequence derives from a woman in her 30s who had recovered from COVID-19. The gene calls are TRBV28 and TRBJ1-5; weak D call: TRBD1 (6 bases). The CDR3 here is CASSATGTQHF. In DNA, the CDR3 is TGTGCCAGCAGTGCTACAGGGACCCAGCATTTT.